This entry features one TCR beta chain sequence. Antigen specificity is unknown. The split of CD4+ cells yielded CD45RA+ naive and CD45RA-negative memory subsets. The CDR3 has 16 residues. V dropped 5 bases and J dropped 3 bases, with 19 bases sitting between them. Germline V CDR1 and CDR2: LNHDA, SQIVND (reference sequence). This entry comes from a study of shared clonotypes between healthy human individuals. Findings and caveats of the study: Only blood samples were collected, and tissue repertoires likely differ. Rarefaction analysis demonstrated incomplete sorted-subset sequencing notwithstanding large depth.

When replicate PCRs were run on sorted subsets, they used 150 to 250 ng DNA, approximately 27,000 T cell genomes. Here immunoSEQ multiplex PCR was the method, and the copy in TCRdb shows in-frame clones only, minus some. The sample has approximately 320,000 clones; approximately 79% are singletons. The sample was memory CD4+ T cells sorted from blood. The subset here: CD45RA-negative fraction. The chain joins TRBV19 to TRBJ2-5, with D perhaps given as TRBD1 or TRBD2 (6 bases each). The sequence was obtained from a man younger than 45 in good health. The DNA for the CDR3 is TGTGCCAGTAGTCTCGGACCAGGGGTAGCGGAAGAGACCCAGTACTTC. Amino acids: CASSLGPGVAEETQYF.